This T cell receptor beta chain stems from a study of cytomegalovirus exposure and HLA in healthy donors. Study-level background: Out of 180 million or so T cells, an earlier analysis found fewer than 140 million unique TCR beta sequences in total. A data release that came early held 75 million to 85 million unique TCRs from HLA-typed donors.

Points on this clone: Its specificity is unknown. In the same sample, other DNA sequences code for this CDR3.

Study conclusions and caveats: V- and J-gene trimming of TCR beta was linked (in a later analysis) to a missense DCLRE1C variant. By HLA locus, TCR association rates varied in a later analysis, with DRB1 showing the most and HLA-C the fewest.

PCR employed 60 Vbeta and 13 Jbeta primers. Only in-frame clones appear in the TCRdb table, and some are missing; sequencing was by immunoSEQ multiplex PCR. This table has tens of thousands of clones, around 82% appearing once. Sequencing was done on a sample of PBMCs. The sequence was obtained from a man younger than 35 in good health and CMV-seropositive.

The DNA for the CDR3 is TGTGCCAGCAGCTTAGGACAGGGTAACACTGAAGCTTTCTTT. It specifies CASSLGQGNTEAFF. The V gene is TRBV7-9, the J gene TRBJ1-1; 7 bases line up with TRBD1. CDR1 SEHNR and CDR2 FQNEAQ come from the germline V gene (reference sequence). J gave up 2 bases and V 1 base, and 1 base lay outside the gene matches. This CDR3 is 14 amino acids long.